This T cell receptor beta chain is from a study of blood T cell repertoires in COVID-19. CDR3 length: 15 amino acids. Germline CDR1 is MNHEY and CDR2 is SVGAGI. V was shortened by 5 bases and J by 3 bases, with 14 bases between the two germline ends. The protocol was immunoSEQ multiplex PCR, while the TCRdb copy is restricted to in-frame clones and leaves out a portion. Seen here are under 250,000 clones, roughly 85% observed once, and the top ten hold about 9.1%. This clone was detected only once. The clonotype was recovered from a woman aged 45-59 years with acute COVID-19. This rearrangement joins TRBV6-5 to TRBJ1-3; D may be TRBD1 (5 bases). Sequencing input: PBMCs or T cells enriched from blood (not recorded which). The CDR3 coding sequence is TGTGCCAGCAGTAGGGGTTTTGTGAGTGGAAACACCATATATTTT. Protein sequence: CASSRGFVSGNTIYF.